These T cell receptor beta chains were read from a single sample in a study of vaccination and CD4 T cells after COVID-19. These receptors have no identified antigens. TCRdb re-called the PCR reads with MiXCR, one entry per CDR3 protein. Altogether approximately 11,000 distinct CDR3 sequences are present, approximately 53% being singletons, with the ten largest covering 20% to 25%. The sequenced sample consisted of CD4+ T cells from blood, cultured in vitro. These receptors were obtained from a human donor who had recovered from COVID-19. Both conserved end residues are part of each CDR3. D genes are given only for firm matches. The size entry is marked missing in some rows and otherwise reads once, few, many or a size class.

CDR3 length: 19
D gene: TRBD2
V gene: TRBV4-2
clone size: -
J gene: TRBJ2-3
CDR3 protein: CASSTYGGLAGGPTDTQYF
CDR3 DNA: TGTGCCAGCAGCACCTACGGTGGACTAGCGGGGGGGCCGACAGATACGCAGTATTTT

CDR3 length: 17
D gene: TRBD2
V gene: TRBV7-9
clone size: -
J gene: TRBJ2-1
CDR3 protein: CASSPRTSGGVYNEQFF
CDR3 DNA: TGTGCCAGCAGCCCCCGGACTAGCGGGGGGGTCTACAATGAGCAGTTCTTC

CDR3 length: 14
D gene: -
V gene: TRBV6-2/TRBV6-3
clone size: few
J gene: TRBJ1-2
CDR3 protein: CASSYPGTPYGYTF
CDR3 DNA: TGTGCCAGCAGTTACCCCGGGACACCGTATGGCTACACCTTC

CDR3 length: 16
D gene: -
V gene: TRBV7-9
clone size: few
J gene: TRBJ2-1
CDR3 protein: CASSLRAGTEYNEQFF
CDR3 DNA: TGTGCCAGCAGCTTAAGGGCAGGGACGGAATACAATGAGCAGTTCTTC

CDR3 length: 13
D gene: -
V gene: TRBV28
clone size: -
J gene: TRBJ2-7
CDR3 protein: CASSTRSSYEQYF
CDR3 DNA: TGTGCCAGCAGTACTAGGAGCTCCTACGAGCAGTACTTC

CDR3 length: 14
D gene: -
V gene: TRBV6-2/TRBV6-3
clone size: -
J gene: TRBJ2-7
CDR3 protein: CASSRGQLWGEQYF
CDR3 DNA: TGTGCCAGCAGTAGAGGACAGCTCTGGGGGGAGCAGTACTTC

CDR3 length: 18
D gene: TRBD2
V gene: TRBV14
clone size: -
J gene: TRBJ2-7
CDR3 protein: CASSKISTSGDGSYEQYF
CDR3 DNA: TGTGCCAGCAGCAAGATATCGACTAGCGGGGATGGCTCCTACGAGCAGTACTTC

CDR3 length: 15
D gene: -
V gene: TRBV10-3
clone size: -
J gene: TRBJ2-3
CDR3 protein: CAISELPSSTDTQYF
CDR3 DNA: TGTGCCATCAGTGAGTTGCCTTCTAGCACAGATACGCAGTATTTT

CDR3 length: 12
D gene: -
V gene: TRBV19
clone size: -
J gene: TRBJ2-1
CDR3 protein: CASSMYNNEQFF
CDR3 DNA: TGTGCCAGTAGTATGTATAACAATGAGCAGTTCTTC

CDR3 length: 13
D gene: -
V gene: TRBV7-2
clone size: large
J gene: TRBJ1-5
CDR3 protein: CASSPRGDQPQHF
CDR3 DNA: TGTGCCAGCAGCCCTAGGGGGGATCAGCCCCAGCATTTT

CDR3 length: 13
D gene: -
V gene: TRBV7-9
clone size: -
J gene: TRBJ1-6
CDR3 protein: CASSLDENSPLHF
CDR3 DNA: TGTGCCAGCAGCTTAGATGAGAATTCACCCCTCCACTTT

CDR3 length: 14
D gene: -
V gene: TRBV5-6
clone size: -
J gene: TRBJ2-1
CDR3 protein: CASSFDYSYNEQFF
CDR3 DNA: TGTGCCAGCAGCTTCGACTACTCCTACAATGAGCAGTTCTTC

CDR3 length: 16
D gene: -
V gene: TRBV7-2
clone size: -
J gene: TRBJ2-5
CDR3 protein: CASSSYRDTREETQYF
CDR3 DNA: TGTGCCAGCAGCTCTTACCGGGACACCCGGGAGGAGACCCAGTACTTC

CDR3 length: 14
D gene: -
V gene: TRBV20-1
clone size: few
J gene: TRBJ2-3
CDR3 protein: CSASVLRITDTQYF
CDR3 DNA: TGCAGTGCTAGTGTGTTGAGGATCACAGATACGCAGTATTTT

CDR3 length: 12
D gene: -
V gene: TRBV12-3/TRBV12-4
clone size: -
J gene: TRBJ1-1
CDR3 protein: CATKLSNTEAFF
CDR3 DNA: TGTGCCACTAAACTGTCGAACACTGAAGCTTTCTTT

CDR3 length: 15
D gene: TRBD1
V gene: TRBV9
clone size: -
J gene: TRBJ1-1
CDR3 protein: CASSVGDRRNTEAFF
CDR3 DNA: TGTGCCAGCAGCGTAGGGGACAGGAGAAACACTGAAGCTTTCTTT

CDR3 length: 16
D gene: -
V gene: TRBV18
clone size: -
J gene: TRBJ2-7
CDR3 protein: CASSPLRGLETYEQYF
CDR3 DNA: TGTGCCAGCTCACCTTTACGGGGGTTAGAAACCTACGAGCAGTACTTC

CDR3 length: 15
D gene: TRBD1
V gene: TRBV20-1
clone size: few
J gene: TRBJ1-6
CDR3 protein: CSATRQGSWYSPLHF
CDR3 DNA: TGCAGTGCTACCCGACAGGGATCATGGTATTCACCCCTCCACTTT

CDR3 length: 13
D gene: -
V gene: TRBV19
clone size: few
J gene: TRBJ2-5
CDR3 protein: CASSMRRDETQYF
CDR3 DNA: TGTGCCAGTAGTATGAGGAGGGATGAGACCCAGTACTTC